This record looks at one T cell receptor (beta chain) sequence and its context. The antigen is unknown. The germline V gene has CDR1 MNHNS and CDR2 SASEGT. The CDR3 loop spans 14 amino acids. The ends were cut back, 6 bases at V and 2 bases at J, with 13 bases in the middle. This record belongs to a study of shared clonotypes between healthy human individuals. Background on the study: Donors had three CD4 naive, three CD4 memory, two CD8 naive and one CD8 memory plate apiece.

The assay was immunoSEQ multiplex PCR, and TCRdb's table has in-frame clones only and misses some. Among over a million clones listed, around 78% were seen once. Overall study findings and caveats: Sequencing depth was predicted to influence how clonotypes are shared among donors. Researchers sampled blood only, noting tissue repertoires likely differ.

Healthy and HIV-negative, the adult donors had no recent acute infections or vaccinations. The genes are TRBV6-1 and TRBJ1-2, with D perhaps matching TRBD1 (6 bases). The source material was memory CD4+ T cells from PBMCs. Subset: CD45RA-negative fraction. This receptor was identified in a young man in good health. Some clones in this sample may be carry-over from other donors' samples. The CDR3 coding sequence is TGTGCCAGCAGCTCCACGCAGGGGAACTATGGCTACACCTTC. Amino acids: CASSSTQGNYGYTF.